This T cell receptor beta chain was recorded in a study of T cells after yellow fever vaccination. Study-level background: Any fraction with a low cell number was prepared using SMART-Seq v4 Ultra Low Input. Whole-study findings and limits: Within FACS-sorted repertoires, abundant clonotypes contaminating from the bulk population could be present.

As TCR cDNA was made by 5'RACE template switching, a universal primer site and UMIs were added. TCRdb passed the 5' RACE reads through MiXCR, listing each CDR3 protein once. The profile shows more than 75,000 distinct CDR3 sequences, 8% to 10% of them singletons. The germline V gene has CDR1 LNHDA and CDR2 SQIVND (reference sequence). V was clipped by 3 bases and J by 6 bases, with 8 bases between them. This CDR3 contains 12 residues. The clonotype was recovered from a man in his late teens or twenties who received the YFV17D yellow fever vaccine. The rearrangement links TRBV19 to TRBJ1-1; D remains unclear. Sample: CD8+ T cells not binding an NS4B(214-222) dextramer, sorted from PBMCs, taken less than 18 days after the first yellow fever vaccination. CDR3 residues: CASSINLAEAFF. CDR3 coding DNA: TGTGCCAGTAGTATTAACCTTGCTGAAGCTTTCTTT.